These 29 T cell receptor beta chains came from one sample sequenced in a study of blood T cell repertoires in COVID-19 (TCRdb year 2020). Libraries were prepared through the immunoSEQ multiplex PCR assay. Here the immuneACCESS table is served through TCRdb, limited to in-frame sequences with V and J called. Missing clones are a known gap in these copies; in checked studies unresolved V genes cover under half, and the rest lacks a known reason. This sample gives hundreds of thousands of clones in total; approximately 83% of them show up just once. Together, the top ten hold roughly 2.1% of the sample. The sample taken for sequencing was peripheral blood. These receptors were collected from a woman aged 25-40 years who had recovered from COVID-19.

This chain links TRBV3-1 (or the pseudogene TRBV3-2) with TRBJ1-2, with 7 bases matching TRBD1. Germline CDR1 and CDR2: LGHDT and YNNKEL (reference sequence). Trimming took 6 bases from V and 5 from J; bases not matched to a gene: 6. There are 13 residues in the CDR3. The CDR3: CASRIQGVYGYTF. Written as DNA, the CDR3 is TGTGCCAGCAGAATCCAGGGGGTATATGGCTACACCTTC.

V usage is TRBV6-5 and J usage is TRBJ1-2, with D unclear. CDR1 MNHEY and CDR2 SVGAGI come from the germline V gene. The CDR3 runs to 13 residues. V was cut by 7 bases and J by 2 bases, with 11 bases left in between. DNA for the CDR3: TGTGCCAGCAACCGCGCGGGGAACTATGGCTACACCTTC. This translates into CASNRAGNYGYTF.

The rearrangement links TRBV7-2 to TRBJ2-7, with 7 bases lining up with TRBD1. Germline V gene sequence: CDR1 SGHTA, CDR2 FQGNSA. The CDR3 is 11 residues long. V lost 4 bases to trimming and J lost 12 bases; unmatched junction nucleotides: 6. The CDR3 nucleotides are TGTGCCAGCAGCTACAGGGGTGAGGTGTACTTC. It yields the protein CASSYRGEVYF. The full variable domain, its missing parts supplied by reference TRBV7-2 and TRBJ2-7, is GAGVSQSPSNKVTEKGKDVELRCDPISGHTALYWYRQSLGQGLEFLIYFQGNSAPDKSGLPSDRFSAERTGGSVSTLTIQRTQQEDSAVYLCASSYRGEVYFGPGTRLTVT.

This rearrangement joins TRBV5-4 to TRBJ1-3, with a possible D match to TRBD1 (5 bases). Trimming pared 4 bases from V and 1 base from J, leaving 18 bases between. The germline CDR1 and CDR2 sequences are SGHNT and YYREEE (reference sequence). The CDR3 runs 17 residues. As DNA, the CDR3 is TGTGCCAGCAGCGCCCTCGGGGGTGCCCAATCTGGAAACACCATATATTTT. This gives the protein CASSALGGAQSGNTIYF. Using reference TRBV5-4 and TRBJ1-3 for the parts outside the CDR3, the full variable domain is ETGVTQSPTHLIKTRGQQVTLRCSSQSGHNTVSWYQQALGQGPQFIFQYYREEENGRGNFPPRFSGLQFPNYSSELNVNALELDDSALYLCASSALGGAQSGNTIYFGEGSWLTVV.

The chain links TRBV7-2 to TRBJ2-1; D is perhaps TRBD2 (7 bases). CDR1 and CDR2 from the germline V gene are SGHTA and FQGNSA. The CDR3 sequence is 18 residues long. Trimming took 9 bases from V and 5 from J, leaving 29 bases between them. CDR3 DNA: TGTGCCAGTTCGAGCGGGACACTGACCGGAAACAAAAACAATGAGCAGTTCTTC. This codes for CASSSGTLTGNKNNEQFF. Based on the CDR3 plus reference TRBV7-2 and TRBJ2-1, the full variable domain is GAGVSQSPSNKVTEKGKDVELRCDPISGHTALYWYRQSLGQGLEFLIYFQGNSAPDKSGLPSDRFSAERTGGSVSTLTIQRTQQEDSAVYLCASSSGTLTGNKNNEQFFGPGTRLTVL.

The rearrangement joins TRBV7-9 to TRBJ1-1; D call uncertain. The CDR3 consists of 12 residues. Germline assignment: CDR1 SEHNR and CDR2 FQNEAQ (reference sequence). V lost 5 bases, J lost 3 bases, and 7 bases lay in between. CDR3 sequence reads: CASSQAHTEAFF. CDR3 nucleotide sequence: TGTGCCAGCAGCCAGGCGCACACTGAAGCTTTCTTT. The whole variable domain, remainder taken from reference TRBV7-9 and TRBJ1-1, is DTGVSQNPRHKITKRGQNVTFRCDPISEHNRLYWYRQTLGQGPEFLTYFQNEAQLEKSRLLSDRFSAERPKGSFSTLEIQRTEQGDSAMYLCASSQAHTEAFFGQGTRLTVV.

The V call is TRBV11-2, the J call TRBJ1-2; D remains unclear. Germline V lookup: CDR1 SGHAT, CDR2 FQNNGV. The CDR3 sequence is 15 residues long. V was trimmed by 4 bases and J by 10 bases, leaving 22 bases between them. The CDR3 sequence: CASSSQSRGGEAYTF. As DNA, the CDR3 is TGTGCCAGCAGCTCACAGTCTCGGGGTGGTGAGGCCTACACCTTC.

This clone has just a few counts. This sequence joins TRBV5-6 and TRBJ1-1; a weak D match, TRBD1 (5 bases). V lost 0 bases and J lost 3, with 12 bases in between. In germline, CDR1 is SGHDT, CDR2 YYEEEE. The CDR3 has 15 residues. The CDR3 DNA follows: TGTGCCAGCAGCTTGGCAGGGAAAAGGGACACTGAAGCTTTCTTT. This gives the protein CASSLAGKRDTEAFF.

In nucleotides, the CDR3 is TGCGCCAGCAGCTTGGTAGCAGACACCGGGGAGCTGTTTTTT. Its translation is CASSLVADTGELFF. The rearrangement joins TRBV5-1 to TRBJ2-2, with D unresolved. The CDR3 spans 14 residues. V shed 0 bases and J shed 3 bases, with 6 bases lying between them. CDR1 and CDR2 from the germline V gene are SGHRS and YFSETQ.

The chain uses TRBV9 and TRBJ2-1, with D perhaps TRBD2 (5 bases). Germline CDR1 SGDLS, CDR2 YYNGEE. This CDR3 contains 16 residues. Trimming pared 4 bases from V and 5 bases from J, leaving 19 bases between. The CDR3 coding sequence is TGTGCCAGCAGCCCTCAATTAACGGGCGGGCACAATGAGCAGTTCTTC. This gives the protein CASSPQLTGGHNEQFF.

The chain joins TRBV5-4 to TRBJ1-5; possible D gene TRBD1, 5 bases. Per germline, CDR1 SGHNT and CDR2 YYREEE (reference sequence). V was trimmed by 0 bases and J by 4 bases, leaving 11 bases between them. The CDR3 spans 15 residues. CDR3 sequence reads: CASSLEGAGNQPQHF. In DNA, the CDR3 is TGTGCCAGCAGCTTGGAAGGGGCCGGGAATCAGCCCCAGCATTTT.

This sequence joins TRBV11-2 and TRBJ1-1, with D unresolved. CDR1 and CDR2 from the germline V gene are SGHAT and FQNNGV. There are 13 residues in the CDR3. The ends were cut back, 2 bases at V and 4 bases at J, with 8 bases in the middle. The CDR3 DNA follows: TGTGCCAGCAGCTTATCCTCGGGCACTGAAGCTTTCTTT. It translates to CASSLSSGTEAFF.

This chain joins TRBV28 and TRBJ2-2; D is unclear. CDR3 length equals 13 residues. Germline V gene lookup returns CDR1 MDHEN and CDR2 SYDVKM. V shed 5 bases and J shed 6 bases, with 10 bases lying between them. The CDR3 sequence: CASSPPTSGELFF. For the CDR3, the DNA is TGTGCCAGCAGTCCCCCCACTTCCGGGGAGCTGTTTTTT.

This chain uses TRBV27 with TRBJ1-1; TRBD1 aligns across 9 bases. The V segment lost 2 bases and the J segment 6 bases; nucleotides outside the gene matches: 1. The CDR3 is made up of 13 amino acids. Looked up from germline, CDR1 is MNHEY and CDR2 is SMNVEV (reference sequence). This CDR3 is CASSLRDRAEAFF. In DNA, the CDR3 is TGTGCCAGCAGTTTACGGGACAGGGCTGAAGCTTTCTTT.

The chain carries TRBV18 and TRBJ2-7, with a weak D call TRBD1 (6 bases). Germline-derived CDR1 and CDR2 are KGHSH and LQKENI. The CDR3 is 13 amino acids. V was shortened by 1 base and J by 5 bases, with 9 bases between the two germline ends. The CDR3 sequence: CASSPLKGDEQYF. Written as DNA, the CDR3 is TGTGCCAGCTCACCACTAAAGGGGGACGAGCAGTACTTC.

The V call is TRBV20-1, the J call TRBJ2-1, with D perhaps matching TRBD2 (5 bases). The germline CDR1 and CDR2 sequences are DFQATT and SNEGSKA (reference sequence). There are 11 residues in the CDR3. Trimming took off 7 bases at V and 3 bases at J, with 7 bases between the two ends. The CDR3 sequence: CSGAGYNEQFF. The CDR3, as DNA: TGCAGTGGTGCGGGCTACAATGAGCAGTTCTTC.

This sequence joins TRBV28 and TRBJ1-2; D might be TRBD1 (5 bases). Germline loops: CDR1 MDHEN, CDR2 SYDVKM. The V gene lost 3 bases and the J gene lost 12 bases, with 29 bases spanning the gap. This CDR3 has 17 residues. The CDR3 coding sequence is TGTGCCAGCAGTTTGCACGCCCCGGGACTCCCCTCTATGTGGAACACCTTC. Translated: CASSLHAPGLPSMWNTF.

This clone appeared once. The gene calls are TRBV3-1 (or the pseudogene TRBV3-2) and TRBJ2-3, with D perhaps matching TRBD1 (5 bases). The CDR3 consists of 16 residues. Trimming stripped 4 bases from V and 0 bases from J, with 14 bases between. Germline V CDR1 and CDR2: LGHDT, YNNKEL (reference sequence). CDR3 in amino acids: CASSRPNQGSTDTQYF. DNA for the CDR3: TGTGCCAGCAGCCGACCTAACCAGGGTAGCACAGATACGCAGTATTTT.

This clone appeared once. This chain joins TRBV18 and TRBJ2-2; D possibly corresponds to TRBD1 (6 bases). Trimming took 1 base from V and 5 from J, leaving 11 bases between them. Germline V gene lookup returns CDR1 KGHSH and CDR2 LQKENI. The CDR3 contains 15 residues. The CDR3 DNA follows: TGTGCCAGCTCACCACGCGCAGGGGAAACCGGGGAGCTGTTTTTT. Residues: CASSPRAGETGELFF. The full variable domain, completed using reference TRBV18 and TRBJ2-2, is NAGVMQNPRHLVRRRGQEARLRCSPMKGHSHVYWYRQLPEEGLKFMVYLQKENIIDESGMPKERFSAEFPKEGPSILRIQQVVRGDSAAYFCASSPRAGETGELFFGEGSRLTVL.

The gene calls are TRBV7-2 and TRBJ2-7; weak D call: TRBD2 (5 bases). Germline CDR1 and CDR2: SGHTA and FQGNSA. The CDR3 sequence is 12 residues long. V gave up 5 bases and J gave up 0 bases, with 5 bases separating them. CDR3 amino acids: CASSAGSYEQYF. The CDR3 DNA sequence: TGTGCCAGCAGCGCGGGCTCCTACGAGCAGTACTTC.

V is TRBV6-1 and J is TRBJ1-5; D is undetermined. Trimming took 3 bases from V and 7 from J, leaving 7 bases between them. This CDR3 spans 12 amino acids. The germline V gene encodes CDR1 MNHNS and CDR2 SASEGT. CDR3 region: CASSDPRQPQHF. The DNA of the CDR3 is TGTGCCAGCAGTGATCCGCGGCAGCCCCAGCATTTT.

Turning to this clone: This likely reflects a read error, since a far larger clone is one base away. The chain couples TRBV7-2 to TRBJ1-1; D is undetermined. Trimming took off 5 bases at V and 3 bases at J, with 4 bases between the two ends. The CDR3 loop spans 11 amino acids. The germline CDR1 and CDR2 sequences are SGHTA and FQGNSA. The CDR3 here is CASSPYTEAFF. CDR3 nucleotides: TGTGCCAGCAGCCCATACACTGAAGCTTTCTTT.

The J gene is TRBJ2-1, the V gene TRBV19, with D maybe TRBD1 (6 bases). Trimming shortened V by 5 bases and J by 3 bases, and 11 bases separated the two germline ends. The length of the CDR3 is 14 residues. Per germline, CDR1 LNHDA and CDR2 SQIVND (reference sequence). The CDR3 loop reads CASSRQVVYNEQFF. CDR3 DNA sequence: TGTGCCAGTAGTCGACAGGTTGTCTACAATGAGCAGTTCTTC.

The chain carries TRBV5-4 and TRBJ1-2; the match to TRBD1 covers 11 bases. After removal of 2 bases from V and 3 bases from J, the junction contained 3 bases not matched to a gene. CDR3 length equals 15 residues. The germline V gene has CDR1 SGHNT and CDR2 YYREEE (reference sequence). The CDR3 DNA follows: TGTGCCAGCAGCTTTAGGACAGGGGGCGACTATGGCTACACCTTC. Translating it yields CASSFRTGGDYGYTF.

This clone has more than one count but fewer than ten. The rearrangement uses TRBV18 and TRBJ2-3, with TRBD2 matching 7 bases. The V gene end was trimmed by 0 bases and the J gene end by 6 bases; junction bases not matched to a gene: 9. CDR1 is KGHSH, CDR2 LQKENI, per germline. The CDR3 totals 16 residues. The CDR3 sequence is CASSPPRGEGGDTQYF. The CDR3 nucleotides are TGTGCCAGCTCACCACCCCGAGGGGAGGGAGGCGATACGCAGTATTTT.

The chain couples TRBV10-2 to TRBJ1-1; no clear D. Trimming cost V 5 bases and J 1 base, with 5 bases left between them. This CDR3 is 12 amino acids long. Germline CDR1 reads WSHSY; CDR2 reads SAAADI. CDR3 in DNA: TGCGCCAGCAGTTCAGGGAACACTGAAGCTTTCTTT. Translated: CASSSGNTEAFF.

This rearrangement joins TRBV6-5 to TRBJ2-7, with TRBD1 matching 8 bases. The length of the CDR3 is 13 residues. Trimming at V came to 6 bases and at J to 3 bases, leaving 4 bases not matched to a gene. Germline V gene data show CDR1 as MNHEY and CDR2 as SVGAGI. The CDR3 nucleotides read TGTGCCAGCAGGAGGACAGGGAACTACGAGCAGTACTTC. The encoded protein is CASRRTGNYEQYF.

The chain carries TRBV5-1 and TRBJ2-5; D possibly corresponds to TRBD2 (6 bases). Per the germline V gene, CDR1 is SGHRS and CDR2 is YFSETQ. The ends were cut back, 4 bases at V and 5 bases at J, with 12 bases in the middle. This CDR3 has 13 residues. Written as DNA, the CDR3 is TGCGCCAGCAGCCCGTCGGGGAGGGAGACCCAGTACTTC. This sequence encodes CASSPSGRETQYF.

As concerns this clone: One end of the junction fails to match germline, which may point to a read error. The chain uses TRBV7-2 and TRBJ2-3, with 9 nucleotides matching TRBD1. CDR1 is SGHTA and CDR2 is FQGNSA in the germline V gene. CDR3 length equals 12 residues. The CDR3 DNA reads TGTGCCAGCAGCCTTAGGACAGGGGTAATCCATTTT. Its protein is CASSLRTGVIHF. Using reference TRBV7-2 and TRBJ2-3 for the parts outside the CDR3, the full variable domain is GAGVSQSPSNKVTEKGKDVELRCDPISGHTALYWYRQSLGQGLEFLIYFQGNSAPDKSGLPSDRFSAERTGGSVSTLTIQRTQQEDSAVYLCASSLRTGVIHFGPGTRLTVL.